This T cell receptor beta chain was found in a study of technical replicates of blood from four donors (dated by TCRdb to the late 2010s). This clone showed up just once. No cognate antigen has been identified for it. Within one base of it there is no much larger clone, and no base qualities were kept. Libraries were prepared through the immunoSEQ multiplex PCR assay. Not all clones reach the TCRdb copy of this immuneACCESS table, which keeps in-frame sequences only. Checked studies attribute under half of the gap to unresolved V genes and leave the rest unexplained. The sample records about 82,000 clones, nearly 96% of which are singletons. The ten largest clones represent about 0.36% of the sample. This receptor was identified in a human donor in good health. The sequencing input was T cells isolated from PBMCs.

Here the CDR3 is given as CASSPGKLYEQYF. The DNA is TGTGCCAGCAGTCCGGGAAAGCTCTACGAGCAGTACTTC. The V gene is TRBV28 and the J gene is TRBJ2-7; TRBD2 could be the D gene, as 5 bases match. From a lookup of the germline V gene, CDR1 and CDR2 are MDHEN and SYDVKM. The V and J ends are trimmed by 5 bases and 3 bases, leaving 11 bases between them. The CDR3 spans 13 residues, from the cysteine through the phenylalanine. The entry retains the CDR3 DNA only, 39 bases that are in frame from base 1.